The clone carrying this TCR beta chain was picked up a small number of times. Its antigen is as yet unknown. CDR3 length equals 13 residues. Germline lookup yields CDR1 DFQATT and CDR2 SNEGSKA (reference sequence). The V gene end was trimmed by 6 bases and the J gene end by 6 bases; junction bases not matched to a gene: 6. In TCRdb, the RT-PCR reads were re-called with MiXCR into one record per CDR3 protein. The data contain around 760,000 distinct CDR3 sequences, about 14% of them singletons. This sample was taken from a study of response to subunit inactivated influenza vaccine. Study-wide results and caveats: It was suggested by the authors that few new T cells are recruited by each seasonal influenza vaccination.

The TCR comes from a man aged 45 to 65 who received an inactivated influenza vaccine. The sequencing here drew on PBMCs from blood, taken 14 to 15 days before vaccination. The chain links TRBV20-1 to TRBJ2-1, with 9 nucleotides matching TRBD2. CDR3 bases: TGCAGTGCGGACGGACTAGCGAGCAATGAGCAGTTCTTC. Translating it yields CSADGLASNEQFF.